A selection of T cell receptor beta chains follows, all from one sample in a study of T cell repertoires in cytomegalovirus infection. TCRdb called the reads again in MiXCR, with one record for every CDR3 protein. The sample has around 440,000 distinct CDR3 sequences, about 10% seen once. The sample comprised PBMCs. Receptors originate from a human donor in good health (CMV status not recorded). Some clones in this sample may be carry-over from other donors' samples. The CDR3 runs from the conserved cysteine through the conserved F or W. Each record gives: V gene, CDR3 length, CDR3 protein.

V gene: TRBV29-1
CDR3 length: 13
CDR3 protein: CSVDRGVQETQYF

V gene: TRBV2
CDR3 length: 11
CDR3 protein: CASTYVGELFF

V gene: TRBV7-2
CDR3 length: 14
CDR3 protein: CASSLGGNWQPQHF

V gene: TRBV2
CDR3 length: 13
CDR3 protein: CASIPSRTSGKFF

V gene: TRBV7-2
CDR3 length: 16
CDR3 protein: CASSLRAVSSYNEQFF

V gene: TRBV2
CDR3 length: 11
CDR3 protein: CASRMEYGYTF

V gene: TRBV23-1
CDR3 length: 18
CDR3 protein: CASSQSPGGESGNQPQHF

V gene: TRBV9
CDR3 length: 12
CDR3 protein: CASSGDRGGYTF

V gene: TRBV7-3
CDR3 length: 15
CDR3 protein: CASSLIAGLGNEQFF

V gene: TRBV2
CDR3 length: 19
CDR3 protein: CASTPPGFSGGSNTGELFF

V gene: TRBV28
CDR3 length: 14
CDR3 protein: CASFPSGMTGEQYF

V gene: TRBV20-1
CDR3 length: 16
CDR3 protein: CSANPGPREVSTEAFF

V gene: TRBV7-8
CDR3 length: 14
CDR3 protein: CASSPGPGRYEQYF

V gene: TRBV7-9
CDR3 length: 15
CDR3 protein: CASSDAGTAYEKLFF

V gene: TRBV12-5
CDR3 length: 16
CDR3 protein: CASGLPRTGPGNTIYF

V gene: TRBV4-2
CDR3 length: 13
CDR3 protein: CASSQEQDGEQYF

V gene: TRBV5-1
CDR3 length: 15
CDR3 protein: CASSFSVGQTYEQYF